The 13 T cell receptor beta chains below come from one sample, sequenced in a study of T-cell reconstitution after alpha-beta-depleted transplantation in children. Preparing the TCRbeta library involved the use of unique molecular identifiers. One entry per CDR3 protein results from TCRdb running MiXCR on the PCR reads. The data contain 580,000 or so distinct CDR3 sequences, under 30% of them singletons. Specimen: PBMCs, mostly from graft donor cells, collected 360 days after TCRalphabeta/CD19-depleted stem cell transplant. These receptors came from a boy in the first two years of life who had a stem cell transplant for acute myeloid leukemia, so the T cells may come from the graft donor.

The V gene is TRBV6-5, the J gene TRBJ2-2; 7 bases fit TRBD2. CDR1 is MNHEY and CDR2 is SVGAGI in the germline V gene. The trim removed 0 bases at V and 3 bases at J, leaving 4 bases unmatched. The CDR3 extends over 16 amino acids. The CDR3: CASSYSVGLDTGELFF. In nucleotides, the CDR3 is TGTGCCAGCAGTTACTCGGTCGGACTAGACACCGGGGAGCTGTTTTTT.

V usage is TRBV12-3 or TRBV12-4 and J usage is TRBJ1-5; possible D gene TRBD1, 6 bases. The CDR3 is 15 amino acids. Trimming cost V 4 bases and J 1 base, with 11 bases left between them. The CDR3 here is CASSSGDNSNQPQHF. Written as DNA, the CDR3 is TGTGCCAGCAGTTCTGGGGACAACAGCAATCAGCCCCAGCATTTT.

This clonotype has more than one count but fewer than ten. The chain carries TRBV5-5 and TRBJ2-7, with 7 bases identical to TRBD1. The CDR3 loop spans 14 amino acids. From germline, CDR1 is SGHKS and CDR2 YYEKEE (reference sequence). Losses at the gene ends were 4 bases for V and 2 bases for J; bases not matched to a gene: 6. This CDR3 is CASSRDSRTYEQYV. CDR3 nucleotides: TGTGCCAGCAGCCGGGACAGCAGAACCTACGAGCAGTACGTC.

V is TRBV11-3 and J is TRBJ2-5, with 7 bases lining up with TRBD1. The CDR3 is 12 residues long. Germline trimming cut 5 bases from V and 10 bases from J; bases unmatched to any gene: 7. The germline V gene encodes CDR1 SGHNT and CDR2 YENEEA. CDR3 residues: CASSSTGALQYF. In DNA form, the CDR3 reads TGTGCCAGCAGCAGTACAGGGGCCCTCCAGTACTTC.

The chain joins TRBV29-1 to TRBJ2-7; 14 positions agree with TRBD2. The CDR3 totals 17 residues. V gave up 6 bases and J gave up 0 bases; unmatched junction bases: 10. The germline V gene encodes CDR1 SQVTM and CDR2 ANQGSEA. This CDR3 is CSVGGTSGGQSSYEQYF. The CDR3 DNA reads TGCAGCGTGGGGGGGACTAGCGGGGGCCAGAGCTCCTACGAGCAGTACTTC.

This clonotype came up many times. V is TRBV20-1 and J is TRBJ2-5; 9 bases agree with TRBD2. The CDR3 is made up of 17 amino acids. Per germline, CDR1 DFQATT and CDR2 SNEGSKA (reference sequence). J lost 3 bases, V lost 0 bases, and 11 bases had no gene match. CDR3 sequence: CSARDGASGDTEETQYF. The CDR3 DNA follows: TGCAGTGCTAGAGATGGAGCTAGCGGGGACACCGAAGAGACCCAGTACTTC.

The rearrangement joins TRBV11-2 to TRBJ2-2; 11 positions agree with TRBD1. J lost 5 bases, V lost 5 bases, and 10 bases had no gene match. CDR3 size: 17 residues. Per germline, CDR1 SGHAT and CDR2 FQNNGV. The CDR3 DNA is TGTGCCAGCAGCAGACACCCGGGACAGGGGGTTACCGGGGAGCTGTTTTTT. It yields the protein CASSRHPGQGVTGELFF.

This chain links TRBV6-1 with TRBJ2-5, with 7 bases aligning to TRBD1. Germline assignment: CDR1 MNHNS and CDR2 SASEGT. The CDR3 sequence is 12 residues long. V was clipped by 6 bases and J by 3 bases; unmatched bases: 1. The CDR3 loop reads CASRDREETQYF. DNA for the CDR3: TGTGCCAGCAGAGACAGGGAAGAGACCCAGTACTTC.

The sample holds a few counts of this clonotype. The rearrangement links TRBV13 to TRBJ2-5; 7 nucleotides match TRBD2. Germline V gene lookup returns CDR1 PRHDT and CDR2 FYEKMQ (reference sequence). Losses at the gene ends were 3 bases for V and 2 bases for J; bases not matched to a gene: 18. This CDR3 contains 19 residues. The CDR3 is CASSFLGGTNSPLQETQYF. The CDR3, as DNA: TGTGCCAGCAGCTTTCTGGGGGGGACTAACTCCCCTCTTCAAGAGACCCAGTACTTC.

This clonotype appeared many times. The chain recombines TRBV5-1 with TRBJ2-3; D not certain. Per the germline V gene, CDR1 is SGHRS and CDR2 is YFSETQ. The V end lost 4 bases, the J end lost 0 bases, and 6 bases lay between the germline ends. The CDR3 loop spans 13 amino acids. The CDR3 here is CASSESSTDTQYF. In DNA, the CDR3 is TGCGCCAGCAGCGAGAGTAGCACAGATACGCAGTATTTT.

At least ten counts were recorded for this clonotype. The rearrangement joins TRBV20-1 to TRBJ1-2; D is possibly TRBD1 (5 bases). V was trimmed by 4 bases and J by 1 base, leaving 22 bases between them. This CDR3 has 17 amino acids. Looked up from germline, CDR1 is DFQATT and CDR2 is SNEGSKA (reference sequence). CDR3 in DNA: TGCAGTGCTAACCCAACGCTCGACAGTTACCTTAACTATGGCTACACCTTC. Amino acids: CSANPTLDSYLNYGYTF.

The chain is built from TRBV29-1 and TRBJ2-2, with TRBD2 as a possible D gene (7 bases). V was shortened by 6 bases and J by 0 bases, with 17 bases between the two germline ends. The germline V gene encodes CDR1 SQVTM and CDR2 ANQGSEA. This CDR3 spans 16 amino acids. In DNA form, the CDR3 reads TGCAGCGTGGGGTTCCGGGGGGCGCCGAACACCGGGGAGCTGTTTTTT. It specifies CSVGFRGAPNTGELFF.

The V call is TRBV4-1, the J call TRBJ2-5; TRBD1 agrees at 10 bases. The CDR3 contains 14 residues. Germline-derived CDR1 and CDR2 are MGHRA and YSYEKL. V shed 6 bases and J 4 bases; nucleotides not matched to a gene: 5. CDR3 nucleotide sequence: TGCGCCAGCAGACGGACAGGGGGTGGAGAGACCCAGTACTTC. This gives the protein CASRRTGGGETQYF.